Each of the 7 T cell receptor beta chains below was sequenced from the same sample in a study of blood T cell repertoires in COVID-19. Libraries were prepared by immunoSEQ multiplex PCR; TCRdb keeps only in-frame clonotypes and omits some of them. The table has tens of thousands of clones, 80% to 85% seen once; the top ten hold 5.5% to 7%. Sequenced material: peripheral blood. The receptors stem from a human donor in a cohort sampled during active or convalescent COVID-19.

This rearrangement joins TRBV6-6 to TRBJ1-5, with D maybe TRBD1 (5 bases). This CDR3 has 12 residues. V lost 8 bases to trimming and J lost 8 bases, with 13 bases between them. The germline V gene has CDR1 MNHNY and CDR2 SVGAGI (reference sequence). The CDR3 DNA reads TGTGCCAGCGAACAGGTATCCAAGCCCCAGCATTTT. Protein: CASEQVSKPQHF.

The V and J genes are TRBV21-1 and TRBJ2-5; TRBD1 is taken as the D call from the table, unchecked against the DNA. TRBV21-1 counts as a pseudogene. CDR3 length: 14 amino acids. CDR3 sequence (DNA): TGTGCCAGCAGTCCCTTTTTGCAGCAAGAGACCCAGTACTTC. Translated: CASSPFLQQETQYF.

The rearrangement joins TRBV10-3 to TRBJ1-1; possible D gene TRBD1, 5 bases. Trimming cost V 5 bases and J 4 bases, with 17 bases left between them. The CDR3 length is 15 residues. Per the germline V gene, CDR1 is ENHRY and CDR2 is SYGVKD. Written as DNA, the CDR3 is TGTGCCATCAGTCCAGGGCCAGGTGTGGCCACTGAAGCTTTCTTT. Translation: CAISPGPGVATEAFF.

V is TRBV2 and J is TRBJ2-5; TRBD2 matches at 8 bases. Trimming at V came to 7 bases and at J to 5 bases, leaving 6 bases not matched to a gene. The CDR3 is 13 amino acids. Per germline, CDR1 SNHLY and CDR2 FYNNEI. The DNA of the CDR3 is TGTGCCAGCATTCGACCGGGGGGGGAGACCCAGTACTTC. Translating gives CASIRPGGETQYF.

The chain has TRBV29-1 and TRBJ1-1; D unclear. The CDR3 contains 10 residues. The germline gives CDR1 SQVTM, CDR2 ANQGSEA. Between the trimmed V and J ends, which lost 0 bases and 10 bases, there was a span of 6 bases. The CDR3 DNA reads as TGCAGCGTTGAAGATCCAGGAGCTTTCTTT. Protein sequence: CSVEDPGAFF. The full variable domain, rest sourced from reference TRBV29-1 and TRBJ1-1, is SAVISQKPSRDICQRGTSLTIQCQVDSQVTMMFWYRQQPGQSLTLIATANQGSEATYESGFVIDKFPISRPNLTFSTLTVSNMSPEDSSIYLCSVEDPGAFFGQGTRLTVV.

This chain links TRBV4-1 with TRBJ1-3, with TRBD1 identical over 8 bases. The CDR3 is made up of 16 amino acids. In germline, CDR1 is MGHRA, CDR2 YSYEKL. Trimming took 5 bases from V and 2 from J; bases not matched to a gene: 8. CDR3 in amino acids: CASSTTSQGAGNTIYF. In nucleotides, the CDR3 is TGCGCCAGCAGCACAACATCACAGGGGGCTGGAAACACCATATATTTT.

The chain uses TRBV21-1 and TRBJ1-2; TRBD1, the D gene given by the table, was not confirmed from the DNA. TRBV21-1 is annotated as a pseudogene. CDR3 size: 18 residues. The CDR3 DNA reads TGTGCCAGCAGCCCCACCCCGGGACAGGGTAAAAAGAACTATGGCTACACCTTC. The encoded protein is CASSPTPGQGKKNYGYTF.